This T cell receptor (beta chain) was retrieved from a study of beta chain features in type 1 diabetes. Expressed TCRB transcripts got sequenced, as all isolated RNA was reverse transcribed. Data came from immunoSEQ multiplex PCR; TCRdb stores just in-frame clones and leaves some out. In the table there are about 160,000 clones, 6.5% to 8.5% of which are singletons. CDR1 MDHEN and CDR2 SYDVKM come from the germline V gene. V dropped 5 bases and J dropped 0 bases, with 8 bases sitting between them. The CDR3 has 15 residues. The study, taken as a whole, reports: Type 1 diabetes patients had moderately but significantly shorter TCRB CDR3s in all four CD4+ subsets. Whatever favoring of shorter templates PCR might show would apply equally to patients and controls.

Regarding this clone: As yet, its antigen is unknown.

The TCR comes from a young woman with type 1 diabetes. The material sequenced was central memory CD4+ T cells from blood. The chain recombines TRBV28 with TRBJ2-6; maybe TRBD1 (6 bases). The DNA of the CDR3 is TGTGCCAGCAGTGCGGACAGCTCTGGGGCCAACGTCCTGACTTTC. Its protein product is CASSADSSGANVLTF.